This is a list of T cell receptor beta chains from one sample in a study of blood T cell repertoires in COVID-19. Produced via immunoSEQ multiplex PCR; TCRdb's table is partial and in-frame only. The table shows approximately 470,000 clones, with roughly 87% occurring only once. Sequenced: PBMCs or T cells enriched from blood (not recorded which). These receptors all stem from a woman under 30 who had recovered from COVID-19. Each CDR3 is given with its conserved first and last residue. D genes are given only for firm matches. Where a row states a size, it is once, few, many or the class of an expanded clone; other rows omit it.

abundance | d_gene | j_gene | v_gene | CDR3aa | CDR3nt
. | . | TRBJ2-5 | TRBV5-1 | CASSLGGDTGETQYF | TGCGCCAGCAGCTTGGGAGGGGACACAGGAGAGACCCAGTACTTC
few | TRBD1 | TRBJ1-2 | TRBV5-4 | CASSFIDRGYYGYTF | TGTGCCAGCAGCTTCATTGACAGGGGATACTATGGCTACACCTTC
. | . | TRBJ1-2 | TRBV29-1 | CSVATSGAMYGYTF | TGCAGCGTCGCTACCTCAGGGGCGATGTATGGCTACACCTTC
. | . | TRBJ1-5 | TRBV2 | CASKLAGQSHQPQHF | TGTGCCAGCAAGTTGGCAGGGCAATCTCATCAGCCCCAGCATTTT
. | . | TRBJ1-1 | TRBV30 | CAWSVGAEAFF | TGTGCCTGGAGTGTGGGAGCAGAAGCTTTCTTT
. | TRBD2 | TRBJ2-7 | TRBV3-1/TRBV3-2 | CASSQERGVSYEQYF | TGTGCCAGCAGCCAAGAGCGGGGGGTTTCCTACGAGCAGTACTTC
. | . | TRBJ1-2 | TRBV18 | CASSPSGPGQGSTYYGYTF | TGTGCCAGCTCACCATCTGGGCCGGGACAAGGCTCTACGTACTATGGCTACACCTTC
. | . | TRBJ1-4 | TRBV7-9 | CASSRGVNEKLFF | TGTGCCAGCAGCCGCGGGGTTAATGAAAAACTGTTTTTT
. | . | TRBJ2-5 | TRBV9 | CASSPGEETQYF | TGTGCCAGCAGCCCCGGGGAAGAGACCCAGTACTTC
. | TRBD1 | TRBJ2-2 | TRBV7-9 | CASSFLPGQNSPEELFF | TGTGCCAGCAGCTTCCTACCGGGACAGAATTCACCCGAGGAGCTGTTTTTT
. | . | TRBJ1-1 | TRBV5-1 | CASSSSLNTEAFF | TGCGCCAGCAGCTCCTCACTTAACACTGAAGCTTTCTTT
. | . | TRBJ2-1 | TRBV19 | CASSIAQLSYNEQFF | TGTGCCAGTAGTATAGCACAGCTTTCCTACAATGAGCAGTTCTTC
. | TRBD1 | TRBJ1-6 | TRBV10-1 | CAIPPDRVEGSPLHF | TGCGCCATCCCCCCGGACAGGGTAGAGGGATCACCCCTCCACTTT
. | . | TRBJ1-5 | TRBV30 | CAWSPDYNQPQHF | TGTGCCTGGAGTCCGGACTACAATCAGCCCCAGCATTTT
. | TRBD1 | TRBJ2-3 | TRBV7-2 | CASSIGTGGGDTQYF | TGTGCCAGCAGCATCGGGACAGGGGGTGGAGATACGCAGTATTTT
few | TRBD1 | TRBJ1-1 | TRBV13 | CASSSGQGHTEAFF | TGTGCCAGCAGCTCGGGACAGGGACACACTGAAGCTTTCTTT
. | . | TRBJ1-1 | TRBV19 | CASSSLGATEAFF | TGTGCCAGTAGTAGTTTAGGGGCCACTGAAGCTTTCTTT
. | TRBD1 | TRBJ2-7 | TRBV19 | CASSIFGTGGAEQYF | TGTGCCAGTAGTATTTTTGGGACAGGGGGCGCCGAGCAGTACTTC
. | . | TRBJ1-6 | TRBV30 | CAWSSAGESPLHF | TGTGCCTGGAGTTCTGCAGGGGAATCACCCCTCCACTTT
. | . | TRBJ2-2 | TRBV3-1/TRBV3-2 | CASSFVDRNTGELFF | TGTGCCAGCAGCTTCGTGGACAGGAACACCGGGGAGCTGTTTTTT
. | . | TRBJ1-1 | TRBV3-1/TRBV3-2 | CASSRMGLNTEAFF | TGTGCCAGCAGCCGGATGGGGCTGAACACTGAAGCTTTCTTT
. | . | TRBJ1-1 | TRBV7-9 | CASRLRQGSFFTEAFF | TGTGCCAGCAGGTTGAGACAAGGATCCTTTTTCACTGAAGCTTTCTTT
few | . | TRBJ2-5 | TRBV6-5 | CASSTRVVETQYF | TGTGCCAGCAGTACCCGGGTCGTAGAGACCCAGTACTTC
. | TRBD2 | TRBJ2-2 | TRBV5-4 | CAGTSGGLRTGELFF | TGTGCTGGAACTAGCGGGGGCCTCAGAACCGGGGAGCTGTTTTTT
once | TRBD1 | TRBJ1-5 | TRBV6-5 | CASSLGQDQPQHF | TGTGCCAGCAGCTTAGGACAGGATCAGCCCCAGCATTTT
once | . | TRBJ1-2 | TRBV5-1 | CASSLEPGNLYGYTF | TGCGCCAGCAGCTTGGAGCCAGGGAACCTTTATGGCTACACCTTC
. | . | TRBJ1-6 | TRBV10-3 | CAISESRTDNSPLHF | TGTGCCATCAGTGAGTCAAGAACAGATAATTCACCCCTCCACTTT
. | TRBD1 | TRBJ1-2 | TRBV28 | CASSGQGAPGYTF | TGTGCCAGCAGTGGGCAGGGGGCGCCTGGCTACACCTTC
. | . | TRBJ2-3 | TRBV2 | CASKMRRSGDTQYF | TGTGCCAGCAAAATGCGACGGTCGGGAGATACGCAGTATTTT
. | . | TRBJ2-3 | TRBV5-6 | CASSPDIRGDTQYF | TGTGCCAGCAGCCCTGACATAAGGGGCGATACGCAGTATTTT
. | . | TRBJ2-5 | TRBV5-8 | CASSFDSSNQETQYF | TGTGCCAGCAGCTTTGACAGCTCCAACCAAGAGACCCAGTACTTC
. | . | TRBJ1-1 | TRBV28 | CASRHSGRGTEAFF | TGTGCCAGCAGACACTCAGGGAGGGGAACTGAAGCTTTCTTT
. | . | TRBJ1-2 | TRBV12-3/TRBV12-4 | CASSPRRYGYTF | TGTGCCAGCAGTCCCCGTCGGTATGGCTACACCTTC
. | TRBD1 | TRBJ1-1 | TRBV19 | CAISGTGHTEAFF | TGTGCCATCTCCGGGACAGGGCACACTGAAGCTTTCTTT
. | . | TRBJ1-1 | TRBV2 | CASSEIRGWNTEAFF | TGTGCCAGCAGTGAGATCCGGGGGTGGAACACTGAAGCTTTCTTT
. | TRBD1 | TRBJ1-1 | TRBV2 | CASSYTGGTEAFF | TGTGCCAGCAGTTATACAGGGGGCACTGAAGCTTTCTTT
. | . | TRBJ1-1 | TRBV5-1 | CASNPGGGPEAFF | TGCGCCAGCAACCCCGGGGGAGGACCTGAAGCTTTCTTT
. | TRBD1 | TRBJ1-2 | TRBV4-2 | CASSQGPGQGKINYGYTF | TGTGCCAGCAGCCAAGGACCGGGACAGGGTAAAATCAACTATGGCTACACCTTC
. | . | TRBJ1-6 | TRBV28 | CASISSYNSPLHF | TGTGCCAGCATTAGCTCCTATAATTCACCCCTCCACTTT
. | TRBD2 | TRBJ2-7 | TRBV7-9 | CASSLGPTSGGTYEQYF | TGTGCCAGCAGCTTAGGCCCCACTAGCGGGGGGACATACGAGCAGTACTTC
. | . | TRBJ1-2 | TRBV5-4 | CASSFPPGRQNYGYTF | TGTGCCAGCAGCTTCCCCCCCGGGCGACAGAACTATGGCTACACCTTC
few | TRBD1 | TRBJ1-2 | TRBV30 | CAWTTGGGRSYTF | TGTGCCTGGACGACAGGGGGGGGTAGAAGCTACACCTTC
. | . | TRBJ1-1 | TRBV4-1 | CASSQPQGAAFF | TGCGCCAGCAGCCAACCACAGGGAGCAGCTTTCTTT
. | TRBD1 | TRBJ1-5 | TRBV7-9 | CASSRTGGGNQPQHF | TGTGCCAGCAGCCGGACAGGGGGCGGCAATCAGCCCCAGCATTTT
. | . | TRBJ2-1 | TRBV6-5 | CASSYGGGQFF | TGTGCCAGCAGTTACGGGGGGGGCCAGTTCTTC
. | . | TRBJ2-2 | TRBV7-3 | CASSTDRNTGELFF | TGTGCCAGCAGCACCGACAGGAACACCGGGGAGCTGTTTTTT
. | TRBD1 | TRBJ2-7 | TRBV25-1 | CASSGSGTGGEQYF | TGTGCCAGCAGCGGCTCCGGGACAGGGGGTGAGCAGTACTTC
. | . | TRBJ2-5 | TRBV7-7 | CASSSGVGGETQYF | TGTGCCAGCAGCTCAGGGGTAGGCGGCGAGACCCAGTACTTC
. | . | TRBJ2-2 | TRBV19 | CASSSQSDRKAGELFF | TGTGCCAGTAGTTCCCAAAGCGACAGGAAAGCCGGGGAGCTGTTTTTT
. | . | TRBJ1-2 | TRBV10-3 | CAISESGRGYGYTF | TGTGCCATCAGTGAGTCTGGCAGAGGCTATGGCTACACCTTC
. | . | TRBJ2-3 | TRBV5-4 | CASSATGKGADTQYF | TGTGCCAGCAGCGCTACAGGGAAAGGGGCAGATACGCAGTATTTT
. | TRBD1 | TRBJ1-2 | TRBV6-5 | CASSPGGRYGYTF | TGTGCCAGCAGCCCAGGGGGGAGGTATGGCTACACCTTC
. | . | TRBJ2-3 | TRBV2 | CASSESASTRADTQYF | TGTGCCAGCAGTGAATCGGCTAGCACCCGGGCAGATACGCAGTATTTT